Included here is one TCR beta chain sequence, with context. In the authors' workflow: Counts of nucleated cells, estimated from reference gene primer amplification, were obtained. Repertoires were generated with immunoSEQ multiplex PCR, while TCRdb's copy carries only in-frame clones and drops some. V, J and clone size are taken as reported in that table, and D and trimming were inferred from the DNA itself. In the table there are 45,000 to 60,000 clones, almost 85% of which are singletons. The data stem from a study of blood T cell repertoires in COVID-19. Trimming took 2 bases from V and 4 from J, leaving 8 bases between them. This CDR3 has 14 amino acids. Germline CDR1 reads MNHEY; CDR2 reads SVGAGI.

This TCR came from a woman of 80 years or more with acute or convalescent COVID-19. The chain uses TRBV6-5 and TRBJ1-4; D possibly corresponds to TRBD1 (5 bases). Sequenced input: peripheral blood. CDR3 loop: CASSYGGLNEKLFF. CDR3 in DNA: TGTGCCAGCAGTTACGGGGGACTTAATGAAAAACTGTTTTTT.